The 30 T cell receptor beta chains below all came from one sample that was sequenced in a study of OX40 agonist ivuxolimab in advanced cancers. Sequencing used immunoSEQ multiplex PCR; TCRdb keeps in-frame clones, though not all of them. The data contain 85,000 to 95,000 clones, roughly 87% of them seen just once; the ten biggest clones take up around 0.3%. The source material was CD4+ or CD8+ T cells sorted from blood, sampled in a trial of the OX40 agonist ivuxolimab. All receptors derive from an adult with an advanced solid tumor such as melanoma, head and neck, liver or kidney cancer.

This chain uses TRBV29-1 with TRBJ2-3, with D unresolved. The CDR3 runs 12 residues. Germline CDR1 reads SQVTM; CDR2 reads ANQGSEA. V lost 2 bases, J lost 2 bases, and 5 bases lay in between. DNA of the CDR3: TGCAGCGTTGAAAGACTCACAGATACGCAGTATTTT. Translating it yields CSVERLTDTQYF.

J is TRBJ1-1 and V is TRBV7-2; D possibly corresponds to TRBD1 (6 bases). The CDR3 extends over 12 amino acids. Germline CDR1 is SGHTA and CDR2 is FQGNSA. Trimming cost V 3 bases and J 8 bases, with 10 bases left between them. CDR3 amino acids: CASSFQRGEAFF. DNA for the CDR3: TGTGCCAGCAGCTTTCAGAGGGGGGAAGCTTTCTTT.

The J gene is TRBJ2-5, the V gene TRBV4-1, with D uncertain. The CDR3 runs 15 residues. Germline V lookup: CDR1 MGHRA, CDR2 YSYEKL. The V end lost 1 base, the J end lost 0 bases, and 9 bases lay between the germline ends. CDR3 sequence reads: CASSQGHGDQETQYF. Here the CDR3 DNA reads TGCGCCAGCAGCCAAGGGCACGGCGACCAAGAGACCCAGTACTTC.

The chain is built from TRBV12-5 and TRBJ1-6, with D maybe TRBD1 (6 bases). The CDR3 spans 17 residues. The ends were cut back, 0 bases at V and 10 bases at J, with 19 bases in the middle. The V gene's germline CDR1 is LGHNT and CDR2 FRNRAP. CDR3 amino acids: CASGLVVRGALESPLHF. The CDR3 bases are TGTGCTAGTGGTTTGGTCGTAAGGGGGGCCCTGGAATCACCCCTCCACTTT.

Here the CDR3 reads CASTRGTYNEQFF. CDR3 coding DNA: TGTGCCAGCACCCGTGGGACCTACAATGAGCAGTTCTTC. V usage is TRBV7-9 and J usage is TRBJ2-1; no firm D call. V was shortened by 7 bases and J by 2 bases, with 9 bases between the two germline ends. This CDR3 spans 13 amino acids. Germline loops: CDR1 SEHNR, CDR2 FQNEAQ (reference sequence).

The chain links TRBV7-9 to TRBJ2-1, with D perhaps matching TRBD2 (6 bases). Germline CDR1 and CDR2: SEHNR and FQNEAQ (reference sequence). With 5 bases removed from V and 6 bases from J, the gap between germline ends came to 17 bases. CDR3 length: 15 amino acids. In DNA, the CDR3 is TGTGCCAGCAGCCCGACCGGGACTCGAGGCAATGAGCAGTTCTTC. The encoded protein is CASSPTGTRGNEQFF. Full variable domain (remainder filled in from reference TRBV7-9 and TRBJ2-1): DTGVSQNPRHKITKRGQNVTFRCDPISEHNRLYWYRQTLGQGPEFLTYFQNEAQLEKSRLLSDRFSAERPKGSFSTLEIQRTEQGDSAMYLCASSPTGTRGNEQFFGPGTRLTVL.

The V and J genes are TRBV4-3 and TRBJ1-5; D ambiguous. The CDR3 runs to 14 residues. Trimming left V 0 bases short and J 6 bases short, with 9 bases between. Germline loops: CDR1 LGHNA, CDR2 YSLEER. The CDR3 DNA is TGCGCCAGCAGCCAAGATCGGGCCCCTCAGCCCCAGCATTTT. Its translation: CASSQDRAPQPQHF.

The chain uses TRBV5-8 and TRBJ1-1, with TRBD1 matching over 7 bases. The V and J ends lost 4 bases and 3 bases, in that order; junction bases with no gene match: 15. The germline gives CDR1 SGHTS, CDR2 YDEGEE. The CDR3 runs to 17 residues. CDR3 bases: TGTGCCAGCAGCCCGAGGGGGCTCGGAGTAGAGGACACTGAAGCTTTCTTT. Its translation is CASSPRGLGVEDTEAFF.

The chain uses TRBV5-1 and TRBJ1-2; D gene uncertain. Trimming stripped 0 bases from V and 1 base from J, with 13 bases between. The CDR3 has 16 amino acids. The germline V gene encodes CDR1 SGHRS and CDR2 YFSETQ. The CDR3 nucleotides are TGCGCCAGCAGCTTGGCAATGGTAGACCTTAACTATGGCTACACCTTC. Encoded protein: CASSLAMVDLNYGYTF.

The rearrangement links TRBV28 to TRBJ1-1, with D possibly matching TRBD1 (5 bases). The CDR3 runs 14 residues. Deletions cut 10 bases from V and 1 base from J, with 16 bases between. Germline-derived CDR1 and CDR2 are MDHEN and SYDVKM. The CDR3 spells CAIERGRRNTEAFF. CDR3 in DNA: TGTGCCATCGAGAGGGGCAGAAGGAACACTGAAGCTTTCTTT.

V and J are TRBV5-1 and TRBJ1-5; 10 nucleotides agree with TRBD1. Trimming removed 4 bases from V and 1 base from J; junction bases left unmatched: 11. This CDR3 has 18 residues. CDR1 SGHRS and CDR2 YFSETQ come from the germline V gene. CDR3 coding DNA: TGCGCCAGCAGCGCCGCCGGGACAGGGGATGGGAGCAATCAGCCCCAGCATTTT. Translation gives CASSAAGTGDGSNQPQHF.

The CDR3 DNA follows: TGTGCCAGCAGCGTAGCCCCAGACGCCCCTGAAGCTTTCTTT. Protein: CASSVAPDAPEAFF. The chain links TRBV9 to TRBJ1-1; no clear D gene. Germline V CDR1 and CDR2: SGDLS, YYNGEE. This CDR3 is built from 14 residues. V was cut by 0 bases and J by 6 bases, with 12 bases left in between.

V usage is TRBV18 and J usage is TRBJ1-2, with TRBD1 identical over 12 bases. Trimming removed 2 bases from V and 8 bases from J; junction bases left unmatched: 3. This CDR3 spans 14 amino acids. The germline gives CDR1 KGHSH, CDR2 LQKENI. The CDR3, as DNA: TGTGCCAGCTCACCAGCCGGGACAGGGGGCGGCTACACCTTC. It translates to CASSPAGTGGGYTF.

The V gene is TRBV4-1, the J gene TRBJ2-5, with 15 bases identical to TRBD2. The CDR3 consists of 19 residues. Per the germline V gene, CDR1 is MGHRA and CDR2 is YSYEKL. Trimming removed 4 bases from V and 4 bases from J; junction bases left unmatched: 13. CDR3 residues: CASSPRGGTSGRIGETQYF. CDR3 DNA: TGCGCCAGCAGCCCCCGGGGGGGGACTAGCGGGAGGATTGGAGAGACCCAGTACTTC.

The DNA for the CDR3 is TGTGCCAGTAGTATACGCAGGGAGGAGGGCTACACCTTC. Its translation is CASSIRREEGYTF. This chain connects TRBV19 to TRBJ1-2, with D possibly being TRBD1 (5 bases). The CDR3 covers 13 residues. V lost 2 bases and J lost 8, with 12 bases in between. The V gene's germline CDR1 is LNHDA and CDR2 SQIVND (reference sequence).

The chain employs TRBV27 and TRBJ2-2; possibly TRBD2 for D (8 bases). The CDR3 covers 16 residues. V gave up 2 bases and J gave up 3 bases, with 13 bases separating them. Per the germline V gene, CDR1 is MNHEY and CDR2 is SMNVEV (reference sequence). The CDR3 loop reads CASSLRGRGDTGELFF. CDR3 sequence (DNA): TGTGCCAGCAGTTTAAGGGGGCGGGGGGACACCGGGGAGCTGTTTTTT.

The chain has TRBV28 and TRBJ1-2; D gene ambiguous. In germline, CDR1 is MDHEN, CDR2 SYDVKM. Between the trimmed V and J ends, which lost 4 bases and 2 bases, there was a span of 14 bases. The CDR3 spans 15 residues. CDR3 coding DNA: TGTGCCAGCAGTTCGGGGTATGGAGAAAACTATGGCTACACCTTC. This encodes CASSSGYGENYGYTF.

In DNA, the CDR3 is TGTGCCAGCAGTTTAGGCGTTAGGGGTGGGGAGAATCAGCCCCAGCATTTT. It yields the protein CASSLGVRGGENQPQHF. The rearrangement links TRBV28 to TRBJ1-5, with D perhaps TRBD1 (5 bases). The CDR3 covers 17 residues. The germline V gene encodes CDR1 MDHEN and CDR2 SYDVKM. The V end was cut by 2 bases, the J end by 4 bases, with 18 bases between.

This chain connects TRBV6-1 to TRBJ2-5; TRBD1 might be the D (7 bases). This CDR3 region has 14 residues. Trimming took off 1 base at V and 4 bases at J, with 10 bases between the two ends. Looked up from germline, CDR1 is MNHNS and CDR2 is SASEGT. Here the CDR3 DNA reads TGTGCCAGCAGTGAAGGACAGGGAGGAGAGACCCAGTACTTC. Translated, it gives CASSEGQGGETQYF.

The CDR3: CASSTSGSSTDTQYF. In nucleotides, the CDR3 is TGTGCCAGTAGTACCAGCGGCTCTAGCACAGATACGCAGTATTTT. The gene calls are TRBV19 and TRBJ2-3; weak D call: TRBD2 (5 bases). The CDR3 runs to 15 residues. Germline values: CDR1 LNHDA, CDR2 SQIVND (reference sequence). V gave up 4 bases and J gave up 0 bases, with 11 bases separating them.

This chain connects TRBV7-6 to TRBJ1-6; TRBD1 matches 7 bases. The germline CDR1 and CDR2 sequences are SGHVS and FNYEAQ. V was pared by 5 bases and J by 3 bases, with 7 bases of the junction left unmatched. The CDR3 runs to 16 residues. CDR3 region: CASSLEGAGYNSPLHF. The CDR3 DNA is TGTGCCAGCAGCCTGGAGGGGGCGGGCTATAATTCACCCCTCCACTTT.

V gene TRBV7-3 combines with J gene TRBJ2-1; weak D call: TRBD1 (6 bases). CDR3 length equals 16 residues. Trimming took 5 bases from V and 8 from J, leaving 22 bases between them. Germline CDR1 is SGHTA and CDR2 is FQGTGA. The CDR3 DNA reads TGTGCCAGCAGCCACTCTGGTGGCAGGGGAAACCATGAGCAGTTCTTC. It translates to CASSHSGGRGNHEQFF.

This sequence joins TRBV6-5 and TRBJ2-7; 7 positions agree with TRBD1. The germline V gene encodes CDR1 MNHEY and CDR2 SVGAGI. The CDR3 spans 14 residues. Trimming took 4 bases from V and 6 from J; bases not matched to a gene: 9. For the CDR3, the DNA is TGTGCCAGCAGTTTGGAAGGCCCAGGGGGCGAGCAGTACTTC. It encodes CASSLEGPGGEQYF.

The genes are TRBV29-1 and TRBJ2-3; D might be TRBD1 or TRBD2, each matching 6 bases. The CDR3 length is 14 residues. With 3 bases removed from V and 3 bases from J, the gap between germline ends came to 13 bases. Germline loops: CDR1 SQVTM, CDR2 ANQGSEA. CDR3 in DNA: TGCAGCGTTGAGGGGGGCCCAGGGACAGATACGCAGTATTTT. Protein: CSVEGGPGTDTQYF.

The chain links TRBV19 to TRBJ2-6; TRBD1 agrees at 7 bases. Losses at the gene ends were 8 bases for V and 0 bases for J; bases not matched to a gene: 7. The CDR3 is 16 amino acids. The germline CDR1 and CDR2 sequences are LNHDA and SQIVND (reference sequence). The CDR3 bases are TGTGCCAGTGCCGGGACAGTCGTCTCTGGGGCCAACGTCCTGACTTTC. Protein product: CASAGTVVSGANVLTF.

The chain has TRBV7-9 and TRBJ2-7, with D maybe TRBD1 (5 bases). The germline gives CDR1 SEHNR, CDR2 FQNEAQ (reference sequence). V lost 4 bases to trimming and J lost 3 bases, with 16 bases between them. The CDR3 covers 15 residues. In nucleotides, the CDR3 is TGTGCCAGCAGCTCCGAGTTAATCGACAGCTACGAGCAGTACTTC. Its translation: CASSSELIDSYEQYF.

The V and J genes are TRBV30 and TRBJ1-2; the D is unclear. Looked up from germline, CDR1 is GTSNPN and CDR2 is SVGIG (reference sequence). V shed 3 bases and J shed 0 bases, with 17 bases lying between them. The CDR3 is 16 amino acids. CDR3 DNA: TGTGCCTGGAGCTCTCAGACACCTAAAGCTAACTATGGCTACACCTTC. Its translation is CAWSSQTPKANYGYTF. The entire variable domain, with the rest obtained from reference TRBV30 and TRBJ1-2, is as follows: SQTIHQWPATLVQPVGSPLSLECTVEGTSNPNLYWYRQAAGRGLQLLFYSVGIGQISSEVPQNLSASRPQDRQFILSSKKLLLSDSGFYLCAWSSQTPKANYGYTFGSGTRLTVV.

The chain couples TRBV7-9 to TRBJ2-1; 8 positions agree with TRBD2. V shed 5 bases and J 4 bases; nucleotides not matched to a gene: 7. This CDR3 comprises 15 residues. Germline values: CDR1 SEHNR, CDR2 FQNEAQ (reference sequence). The CDR3 region is CASSASGSSYNEQFF. CDR3 DNA sequence: TGTGCCAGCAGCGCAAGCGGGAGTTCTTACAATGAGCAGTTCTTC.

Only a few counts were recorded for this clone. J is TRBJ1-2 and V is TRBV9; TRBD1 agrees at 9 bases. The junction had 6 bases not matched to a gene; V was cut back by 3 bases and J by 6 bases. The CDR3 runs to 14 residues. Germline lookup yields CDR1 SGDLS and CDR2 YYNGEE. In DNA, the CDR3 is TGTGCCAGCAGCGCCTCCGGGACAGGGAATGGCTACACCTTC. As protein: CASSASGTGNGYTF. The full variable domain, its missing parts supplied by reference TRBV9 and TRBJ1-2, is DSGVTQTPKHLITATGQRVTLRCSPRSGDLSVYWYQQSLDQGLQFLIQYYNGEERAKGNILERFSAQQFPDLHSELNLSSLELGDSALYFCASSASGTGNGYTFGSGTRLTVV.

The chain uses TRBV28 and TRBJ2-1; 8 positions agree with TRBD2. This CDR3 has 14 amino acids. Germline V gene data show CDR1 as MDHEN and CDR2 as SYDVKM. J gave up 4 bases and V 7 bases, and 6 bases lay outside the gene matches. The chain's CDR3 is CASTAGGDYNEQFF. The CDR3 DNA is TGTGCCAGCACCGCGGGGGGCGATTACAATGAGCAGTTCTTC.